This passage covers 14 T cell receptor beta chains from one sample sequenced in a study of regulatory T cells in long-lasting Graves disease. iRepertoire HTBI primers and Arm-PCR of CDR3 regions built TCR beta libraries. TCRdb processed the multiplex PCR reads anew with MiXCR; each CDR3 protein has one entry. The sample records 350,000 to 450,000 distinct CDR3 sequences, over 15% being singletons. Time point defined: newly diagnosed GD, antithyroid drugs for less than 3 months. Following extraction of RNA from PBMCs, that RNA was used to make the TCR library. The sample was also reused in another study, on T cells in Graves' hyperthyroidism and ophthalmopathy.

Material: peripheral blood mononuclear cells (PBMCs), obtained at new diagnosis, from a patient treated with antithyroid drugs. These receptors were collected from a man aged 40-55 years with Graves disease.

CDR3: CASSRTGSTYEQYF. The CDR3 DNA reads as TGTGCCAGCAGTCGGACAGGTTCGACCTACGAGCAGTACTTC. This chain uses TRBV2 with TRBJ2-7, with 7 bases identical to TRBD1. This CDR3 contains 14 residues. Trimming took 5 bases from V and 2 from J; bases not matched to a gene: 6. CDR1 is SNHLY and CDR2 is FYNNEI in the germline V gene.

This clonotype has more than one count but fewer than ten. The chain carries TRBV11-3 and TRBJ2-7; D may be TRBD2 (6 bases). Germline CDR1 and CDR2: SGHNT and YENEEA. The length of the CDR3 is 14 residues. V gave up 5 bases and J gave up 7 bases, with 18 bases separating them. The CDR3 sequence: CASSQDWGVREQYF. DNA of the CDR3: TGTGCCAGCAGCCAAGATTGGGGGGTGCGGGAGCAGTACTTC. Looking up the rest from reference TRBV11-3 and TRBJ2-7 gives the full variable domain: EAGVVQSPRYKIIEKKQPVAFWCNPISGHNTLYWYLQNLGQGPELLIRYENEEAVDDSQLPKDRFSAERLKGVDSTLKIQPAELGDSAVYLCASSQDWGVREQYFGPGTRLTVT.

V is TRBV5-1 and J is TRBJ2-1; 7 bases agree with TRBD1. The J call may be faulty, since TRBJ2-5 better matches the DNA end. The CDR3 spans 14 residues. Germline CDR1 is SGHRS and CDR2 is YFSETQ. CDR3 nucleotides: TGCGCCAGCAGCCTGGGACAGCGCCAAGAGACCCAGTACTTC. Translated: CASSLGQRQETQYF.

J is TRBJ2-7 and V is TRBV3-1; 8 bases match TRBD2. The CDR3 sequence is 15 residues long. Germline V gene sequence: CDR1 LGHDT, CDR2 YNNKEL (reference sequence). With V trimmed by 4 bases and J by 5 bases, 10 bases remained unmatched. CDR3 amino acids: CASSRAGGRDDEQYF. The CDR3 DNA is TGTGCCAGCAGCCGCGCGGGGGGCCGGGATGACGAGCAGTACTTC.

This clonotype was seen a few times. This may be a read error, as it is one base from a much larger clone. V gene TRBV6-1 combines with J gene TRBJ1-2; 7 bases are shared with TRBD1. The CDR3 contains 14 residues. The V gene's germline CDR1 is MNHNS and CDR2 SASEGT. For the CDR3, the DNA is TGTGCCAGCAGTCAAGGACAGGCCCTCTATGGCTACGCCTTC. Protein sequence: CASSQGQALYGYAF.

This clonotype was seen a few times. Relative to the germline gene, one junction end is altered; a read error may explain this. The chain combines TRBV5-1 with TRBJ2-7; perhaps TRBD1 as D (5 bases). The CDR3 is made up of 16 amino acids. CDR1 and CDR2 from the germline V gene are SGHRS and YFSETQ. CDR3 residues: CASSQKEGAYNYEQYF. The DNA of the CDR3 is TGTGCCAGCAGCCAGAAGGAAGGGGCCTATAACTACGAGCAGTACTTC.

There are many counts of this clonotype. The chain links TRBV7-3 to TRBJ2-1; 12 positions agree with TRBD2. The J segment lost 3 bases and the V segment lost 0 bases, leaving 6 bases of the junction unmatched. Germline V lookup: CDR1 SGHTA, CDR2 FQGTGA. The CDR3 covers 18 residues. CDR3 sequence (DNA): TGTGCCAGCAGCTTAACGTTCTCTAGCGGGGGGGTCTACAATGAGCAGTTCTTC. Its protein product is CASSLTFSSGGVYNEQFF.

The CDR3 DNA is TGTGCCAGCAGTTACTCGGAAACGGGAGAAAAACTGTTTTTT. Protein: CASSYSETGEKLFF. V and J are TRBV6-5 and TRBJ1-4; no definite D call. The V end lost 0 bases, the J end lost 8 bases, and 10 bases lay between the germline ends. CDR1 MNHEY and CDR2 SVGAGI come from the germline V gene. The CDR3 is 14 amino acids.

In this sample, this clonotype turned up a few times. The junction departs from germline at one end; a sequencing error may be responsible. V gene TRBV5-1 combines with J gene TRBJ1-4; a possible D gene is TRBD1 (5 bases). Germline CDR1 is SGHRS and CDR2 is YFSETQ. The CDR3 runs 14 residues. This CDR3 reads CASEDNPTNEKLFF. DNA of the CDR3: TGTGCCAGCGAGGACAATCCAACTAATGAAAAACTGTTTTTT.

This clonotype occurred a few times. V usage is TRBV2 and J usage is TRBJ2-2; D is undetermined. The V end was cut by 6 bases, the J end by 5 bases, with 19 bases between. The CDR3 runs 16 residues. Germline assignment: CDR1 SNHLY and CDR2 FYNNEI. Written as DNA, the CDR3 is TGTGCCAGCAGCCCATCCGGGTCCCGTACAACCGGGGAGCTGTTTTTT. This encodes CASSPSGSRTTGELFF.

The rearrangement joins TRBV7-8 to TRBJ2-2; 8 bases match TRBD1. The CDR3 sequence is 15 residues long. V lost 4 bases and J lost 6; bases outside the gene matches: 7. CDR1 SGHVS and CDR2 FQNEAQ come from the germline V gene. CDR3 loop: CASSSPAGGPGELFF. For the CDR3, the DNA is TGTGCCAGCAGCTCTCCTGCAGGGGGCCCCGGGGAGCTGTTTTTT. Full variable domain (rest looked up from reference TRBV7-8 and TRBJ2-2): GAGVSQSPRYKVAKRGQDVALRCDPISGHVSLFWYQQALGQGPEFLTYFQNEAQLDKSGLPSDRFFAERPEGSVSTLKIQRTQQEDSAVYLCASSSPAGGPGELFFGEGSRLTVL.

This clonotype occurred a few times. A much larger clone lies one base from this, so it may be a read error. The CDR3 end shows no conserved phenylalanine or tryptophan, and so a read error is likely. The V gene is TRBV6-1, the J gene TRBJ1-1; D gene ambiguous. V lost 2 bases and J lost 1, with 5 bases in between. The CDR3 spans 13 residues. In germline, CDR1 is MNHNS, CDR2 SASEGT. CDR3 in DNA: TGTGCCAGCAGTGAATTTGGGAACACTGAAGCTTTCCTT. This sequence encodes CASSEFGNTEAFL.

This clonotype was seen ten or more times. The V and J genes are TRBV27 and TRBJ1-1; D gene unclear. CDR3 length: 13 amino acids. V was trimmed by 7 bases and J by 9 bases, leaving 18 bases between them. Looked up from germline, CDR1 is MNHEY and CDR2 is SMNVEV (reference sequence). The CDR3 nucleotides read TGTGCCAGCACTACCCCGGGTGTTACGAAAGCTTTCTTT. Translating it yields CASTTPGVTKAFF.

A word on this clonotype: The junction differs from germline at one of its ends, possibly a read error. V usage is TRBV30 and J usage is TRBJ2-6, with D possibly being TRBD1 (5 bases). The CDR3 loop spans 12 amino acids. CDR1 is GTSNPN and CDR2 is SVGIG in the germline V gene (reference sequence). CDR3 protein: CAWSTGANALTF. DNA for the CDR3: TGTGCCTGGAGTACTGGGGCCAACGCCCTGACTTTC.